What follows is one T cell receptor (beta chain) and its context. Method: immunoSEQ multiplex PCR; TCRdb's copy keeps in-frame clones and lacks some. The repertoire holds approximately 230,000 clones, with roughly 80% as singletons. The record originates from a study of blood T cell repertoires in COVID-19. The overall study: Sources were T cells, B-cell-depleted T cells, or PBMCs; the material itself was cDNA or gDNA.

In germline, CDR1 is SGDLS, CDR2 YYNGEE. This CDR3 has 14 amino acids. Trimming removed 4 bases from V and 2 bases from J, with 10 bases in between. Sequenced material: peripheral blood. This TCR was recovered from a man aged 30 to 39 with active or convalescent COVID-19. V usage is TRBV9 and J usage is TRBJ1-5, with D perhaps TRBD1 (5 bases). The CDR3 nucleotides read TGTGCCAGCAGCCAGGGAGGCGGCAATCAGCCCCAGCATTTT. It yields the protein CASSQGGGNQPQHF. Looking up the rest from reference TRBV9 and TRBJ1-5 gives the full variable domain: DSGVTQTPKHLITATGQRVTLRCSPRSGDLSVYWYQQSLDQGLQFLIQYYNGEERAKGNILERFSAQQFPDLHSELNLSSLELGDSALYFCASSQGGGNQPQHFGDGTRLSIL.